This T cell receptor beta chain was obtained from a study of T cell responses to AZD1222 COVID-19 vaccine. With regard to this clone: No antigen is known for it.

The study's findings and limits: Regions left unmutated in variants are reportedly the target of nearly half of spike-specific TCRs. Only a handful of AZD1222 recipients tested seropositive at baseline. Regions 160-218 and 743-854 held dominance among vaccine-associated CD4 TCRs, which spanned spike. There were repertoire samples only from the period after the peak T cell response.

Trimming removed 4 bases from V and 3 bases from J, with 7 bases in between. The CDR3 sequence is 13 residues long. Germline V gives CDR1 LGHNA, CDR2 YNFKEQ. The repertoire was sequenced with immunoSEQ multiplex PCR; TCRdb's copy has only in-frame clones and lacks some. The sample gives some 92,000 clones, about nine tenths of which show up once; roughly 7.5% is in the top ten. Sample: peripheral blood, taken on day 0 of AZD1222 vaccination. The sequence was obtained from an adult in good health. The V gene is TRBV4-2, the J gene TRBJ1-5; D remains ambiguous. The CDR3, as DNA: TGTGCCAGCAGCCTCAACACCAATCAGCCCCAGCATTTT. This translates into CASSLNTNQPQHF.